The 27 T cell receptor beta chains given below trace back to one sample, sequenced in a study of OX40 agonist ivuxolimab in advanced cancers. The method was the immunoSEQ multiplex PCR assay. TCRdb provides this immuneACCESS table in a form limited to in-frame rearrangements. Some clones are lacking; in checked studies, under half of them reflect an unresolved V gene, and why the rest are absent is not known. For this sample the table gives roughly 73,000 clones, of which 80% to 85% were detected only once. Roughly 2.1% of the sample is taken by the ten largest. The sequenced sample was CD4+ or CD8+ T cells sorted from blood, obtained in a trial of the OX40 agonist ivuxolimab. These receptor sequences come from an adult with an advanced solid tumor such as melanoma, head and neck, liver or kidney cancer.

V is TRBV28 and J is TRBJ2-3, with D perhaps given as TRBD1 or TRBD2 (5 bases each). V lost 7 bases and J lost 10, with 18 bases in between. The CDR3 extends over 13 amino acids. From germline, CDR1 is MDHEN and CDR2 SYDVKM. The CDR3 loop is CASTQYTGTPQYF. CDR3 DNA sequence: TGTGCCAGCACCCAATACACCGGGACCCCGCAGTATTTT.

The V gene is TRBV18, the J gene TRBJ2-3; TRBD2 matches at 8 bases. This CDR3 is 15 amino acids long. The V segment lost 3 bases and the J segment 8 bases; nucleotides outside the gene matches: 10. Germline lookup yields CDR1 KGHSH and CDR2 LQKENI. The CDR3 nucleotides read TGTGCCAGCTCACCGACCGGGAGGGCCTCTGGTACGCAGTATTTT. Its translation: CASSPTGRASGTQYF.

The chain couples TRBV7-9 to TRBJ2-5; 11 positions agree with TRBD2. The length of the CDR3 is 19 residues. Unmatched junction bases numbered 19, after V lost 5 bases and J lost 5 bases. In germline, CDR1 is SEHNR, CDR2 FQNEAQ (reference sequence). The CDR3 reads CASSPRRLIAGGPMETQYF. The CDR3 DNA is TGTGCCAGCAGCCCGCGAAGGTTGATAGCGGGGGGGCCGATGGAGACCCAGTACTTC.

The table lists this clone with a count of one. The V call is TRBV7-2, the J call TRBJ1-1, with 8 bases that match TRBD1. CDR3 length: 15 amino acids. V was clipped by 3 bases and J by 0 bases; unmatched bases: 3. CDR1 is SGHTA, CDR2 FQGNSA, per germline. DNA for the CDR3: TGTGCCAGCAGCTTTAGGGACAGGCTGAACACTGAAGCTTTCTTT. Translated: CASSFRDRLNTEAFF.

This rearrangement joins TRBV30 to TRBJ2-7; 9 bases match TRBD2. CDR3 length: 15 residues. Germline values: CDR1 GTSNPN, CDR2 SVGIG (reference sequence). The V segment lost 0 bases and the J segment 8 bases; nucleotides outside the gene matches: 11. CDR3: CAWSVQVAGAGKQYF. CDR3 sequence (DNA): TGTGCCTGGAGTGTACAGGTAGCGGGAGCCGGGAAGCAGTACTTC.

Only one count was recorded for this clone. At the DNA level, this CDR3 is encoded by other sequences in the same sample as well. This sequence joins TRBV5-1 and TRBJ2-3; D remains ambiguous. Germline values: CDR1 SGHRS, CDR2 YFSETQ. The germline V and J ends were trimmed by 1 base and 2 bases, with 2 bases remaining between them. The CDR3 extends over 12 amino acids. CDR3 coding DNA: TGCGCCAGCAGCTTGACCACAGATACGCAGTATTTT. This translates into CASSLTTDTQYF.

The chain combines TRBV28 with TRBJ2-7, with D unclear. This CDR3 spans 14 amino acids. V was trimmed by 6 bases and J by 3 bases, leaving 15 bases between them. Per germline, CDR1 MDHEN and CDR2 SYDVKM. The CDR3 DNA reads as TGTGCCAGCAGCCCTTCCCTCAAAATCTACGAGCAGTACTTC. As protein: CASSPSLKIYEQYF.

V is TRBV7-7 and J is TRBJ2-1; 11 bases are shared with TRBD2. This CDR3 region has 15 residues. Germline CDR1 is SSHAT and CDR2 is FNYEAQ (reference sequence). The J segment lost 7 bases and the V segment lost 3 bases, leaving 5 bases of the junction unmatched. This chain's CDR3 is CASSLTSGTINEQFF. CDR3 nucleotide sequence: TGTGCCAGCAGCTTGACTAGCGGGACAATTAATGAGCAGTTCTTC.

This clone came up once. The chain employs TRBV19 and TRBJ2-5; D is perhaps TRBD2 (5 bases). The CDR3 spans 12 residues. Per the germline V gene, CDR1 is LNHDA and CDR2 is SQIVND (reference sequence). The germline V and J ends were trimmed by 2 bases and 4 bases, with 5 bases remaining between them. Here the CDR3 DNA reads TGTGCCAGTAGTATACGGGGAGAGACCCAGTACTTC. It yields the protein CASSIRGETQYF.

The rearrangement joins TRBV4-2 to TRBJ2-5; D gene unclear. The germline gives CDR1 LGHNA, CDR2 YNFKEQ. Trimming removed 6 bases at V and 4 bases at J, with 12 bases between. This CDR3 region has 13 residues. The CDR3 sequence: CASSNAGLETQYF. CDR3 DNA: TGTGCCAGCAGTAACGCCGGCCTAGAGACCCAGTACTTC.

A single count supports this clone. The chain uses TRBV14 and TRBJ2-7; D is tentatively TRBD1 or TRBD2 (5 bases each). CDR1 and CDR2 from the germline V gene are SGHDN and FVKESK. With 0 bases removed from V and 0 bases from J, the gap between germline ends came to 12 bases. The CDR3 covers 16 residues. CDR3 residues: CASSQDGASYSYEQYF. CDR3 DNA sequence: TGTGCCAGCAGCCAAGACGGGGCGTCATACTCCTACGAGCAGTACTTC. Variable domain in full (rest from reference TRBV14 and TRBJ2-7): EAGVTQFPSHSVIEKGQTVTLRCDPISGHDNLYWYRRVMGKEIKFLLHFVKESKQDESGMPNNRFLAERTGGTYSTLKVQPAELEDSGVYFCASSQDGASYSYEQYFGPGTRLTVT.

As to this clone: Within the sample, other DNA sequences also encode this same CDR3. This sequence joins TRBV7-6 and TRBJ2-7, with 12 nucleotides matching TRBD2. This CDR3 comprises 16 residues. Germline loops: CDR1 SGHVS, CDR2 FNYEAQ. The V and J ends lost 3 bases and 3 bases, in that order; junction bases with no gene match: 6. The CDR3 protein is CASSLEGTSGRYEQYF. The CDR3 coding sequence is TGTGCCAGCAGCTTGGAAGGGACTAGCGGGCGCTACGAGCAGTACTTC.

In this sample, this clone turned up once. The CDR3 nucleotides read TGCAGCGCCGGACAGGGGGATCGAGAGACCCAGTACTTC. Protein sequence: CSAGQGDRETQYF. V and J are TRBV29-1 and TRBJ2-5; 10 bases are shared with TRBD1. Germline V gene data show CDR1 as SQVTM and CDR2 as ANQGSEA. Trimming took 7 bases from V and 4 from J; bases not matched to a gene: 6. There are 13 residues in the CDR3.

The V and J genes are TRBV21-1 and TRBJ1-1; the table's D call, TRBD1, was not checked against the DNA. TRBV21-1 is noted as a pseudogene. CDR3 length equals 12 residues. The CDR3 region is CAAPDRDTEAFF. CDR3 coding DNA: TGTGCCGCTCCCGACAGGGACACTGAAGCTTTCTTT.

This rearrangement joins TRBV7-2 to TRBJ2-5; D not certain. This CDR3 contains 12 residues. The V end was cut by 5 bases, the J end by 4 bases, with 8 bases between. CDR1 SGHTA and CDR2 FQGNSA come from the germline V gene. DNA of the CDR3: TGTGCCAGCAGCCAAGGGCTAGAGACCCAGTACTTC. Its protein product is CASSQGLETQYF.

This chain joins TRBV7-2 and TRBJ2-2; D gene unclear. Germline V gives CDR1 SGHTA, CDR2 FQGNSA. V was pared by 1 base and J by 4 bases, with 7 bases between. The CDR3 contains 14 residues. CDR3 coding DNA: TGTGCCAGCAGCTTAGGTCCGAGCACCGGGGAGCTGTTTTTT. Translated: CASSLGPSTGELFF.

The rearrangement links TRBV4-3 to TRBJ2-1; D is unresolved. CDR1 is LGHNA and CDR2 is YSLEER in the germline V gene. V lost 1 base, J lost 0 bases, and 16 bases lay in between. The CDR3 totals 18 residues. The CDR3 protein is CASSQGPNVAGSYNEQFF. For the CDR3, the DNA is TGCGCCAGCAGCCAAGGCCCTAATGTCGCAGGCTCCTACAATGAGCAGTTCTTC.

This chain joins TRBV11-2 and TRBJ1-1; 8 nucleotides line up with TRBD1. V lost 6 bases to trimming and J lost 6 bases; unmatched junction nucleotides: 9. CDR1 is SGHAT and CDR2 is FQNNGV in the germline V gene. The CDR3 runs 14 residues. The CDR3 DNA is TGTGCCAGCAGTTTCGGACAGGGTGGATCTGAAGCTTTCTTT. Protein sequence: CASSFGQGGSEAFF. Supplemented by reference TRBV11-2 and TRBJ1-1, the full variable domain reads EAGVAQSPRYKIIEKRQSVAFWCNPISGHATLYWYQQILGQGPKLLIQFQNNGVVDDSQLPKDRFSAERLKGVDSTLKIQPAKLEDSAVYLCASSFGQGGSEAFFGQGTRLTVV.

The chain has TRBV18 and TRBJ1-1, with 7 bases identical to TRBD1. J was trimmed by 2 bases and V by 4 bases; bases with no gene match: 7. The CDR3 totals 15 residues. Germline-derived CDR1 and CDR2 are KGHSH and LQKENI. The CDR3 loop reads CASSRTGQINTEAFF. CDR3 in DNA: TGTGCCAGCTCACGAACGGGACAGATAAACACTGAAGCTTTCTTT.

The CDR3 coding sequence is TGTGCCTGCCGGGACCGCGGTCTCGATGAGCAGTTCTTC. Its protein is CACRDRGLDEQFF. The chain links TRBV30 to TRBJ2-1, with D perhaps being TRBD1 or TRBD2 (5 bases each). CDR1 is GTSNPN, CDR2 SVGIG, per germline (reference sequence). V was clipped by 6 bases and J by 8 bases, with 17 bases between them. CDR3 length: 13 residues.

In its sample, this clone was seen once. The chain has TRBV19 and TRBJ1-5, with 7 nucleotides matching TRBD1. The CDR3 totals 16 residues. V shed 1 base, J shed 2 bases, and the junction held 5 bases outside the gene matches. The germline V gene encodes CDR1 LNHDA and CDR2 SQIVND (reference sequence). Written as DNA, the CDR3 is TGTGCCAGTAGTATAGTGGGAGGGACAGGCAATCAGCCCCAGCATTTT. It yields the protein CASSIVGGTGNQPQHF. Full variable domain (rest looked up from reference TRBV19 and TRBJ1-5): DGGITQSPKYLFRKEGQNVTLSCEQNLNHDAMYWYRQDPGQGLRLIYYSQIVNDFQKGDIAEGYSVSREKKESFPLTVTSAQKNPTAFYLCASSIVGGTGNQPQHFGDGTRLSIL.

The sample holds a few counts of this clone. The chain recombines TRBV19 with TRBJ2-3; D unclear. Trimming removed 5 bases at V and 2 bases at J, with 11 bases between. CDR3 length: 14 residues. The V gene's germline CDR1 is LNHDA and CDR2 SQIVND (reference sequence). CDR3: CASSSRSFTDTQYF. The CDR3 coding sequence is TGTGCCAGTAGTTCGAGGTCGTTCACAGATACGCAGTATTTT. The full variable domain, completed using reference TRBV19 and TRBJ2-3, is DGGITQSPKYLFRKEGQNVTLSCEQNLNHDAMYWYRQDPGQGLRLIYYSQIVNDFQKGDIAEGYSVSREKKESFPLTVTSAQKNPTAFYLCASSSRSFTDTQYFGPGTRLTVL.

CDR3 sequence (DNA): TGTGCCAGCAGCTCCCTAGGGGGCTGGGAGCAGTACTTC. Translating it yields CASSSLGGWEQYF. The chain uses TRBV7-9 and TRBJ2-7; 7 bases line up with TRBD1. Per germline, CDR1 SEHNR and CDR2 FQNEAQ (reference sequence). Trimming at V came to 4 bases and at J to 7 bases, leaving 7 bases not matched to a gene. This CDR3 contains 13 residues.

The CDR3 loop reads CASSAPGSGELFF. The CDR3, as DNA: TGTGCCAGCAGCGCCCCAGGGTCCGGGGAGCTGTTTTTT. The chain has TRBV7-3 and TRBJ2-2; possible D gene TRBD1, 5 bases. CDR1 is SGHTA and CDR2 is FQGTGA in the germline V gene. CDR3 length: 13 amino acids. V gave up 5 bases and J gave up 6 bases, with 10 bases separating them.

V and J are TRBV18 and TRBJ2-3, with 8 bases identical to TRBD2. V dropped 2 bases and J dropped 0; count of bases not matched to a gene: 10. The CDR3 spans 18 residues. Germline V gene lookup returns CDR1 KGHSH and CDR2 LQKENI. In DNA, the CDR3 is TGTGCCAGCTCACCATCTTACGGGGGGGTATCTAGCACAGATACGCAGTATTTT. Translating gives CASSPSYGGVSSTDTQYF.

This sequence joins TRBV7-3 and TRBJ2-3, with D possibly TRBD1 on 5 matching bases. The CDR3 is made up of 16 amino acids. Germline CDR1 reads SGHTA; CDR2 reads FQGTGA. Trimming cost V 0 bases and J 2 bases, with 12 bases left between them. Here the CDR3 DNA reads TGTGCCAGCAGCTTAACGGCCAGGGTGAACACAGATACGCAGTATTTT. Protein sequence: CASSLTARVNTDTQYF.

This clone has a handful of counts. The V gene is TRBV30, the J gene TRBJ1-1; no clear D gene. The CDR3 spans 12 residues. V was pared by 0 bases and J by 4 bases, with 6 bases between. Germline-derived CDR1 and CDR2 are GTSNPN and SVGIG (reference sequence). CDR3 coding DNA: TGTGCCTGGAGTGTGGTGAGCACTGAAGCTTTCTTT. Amino acid sequence: CAWSVVSTEAFF.